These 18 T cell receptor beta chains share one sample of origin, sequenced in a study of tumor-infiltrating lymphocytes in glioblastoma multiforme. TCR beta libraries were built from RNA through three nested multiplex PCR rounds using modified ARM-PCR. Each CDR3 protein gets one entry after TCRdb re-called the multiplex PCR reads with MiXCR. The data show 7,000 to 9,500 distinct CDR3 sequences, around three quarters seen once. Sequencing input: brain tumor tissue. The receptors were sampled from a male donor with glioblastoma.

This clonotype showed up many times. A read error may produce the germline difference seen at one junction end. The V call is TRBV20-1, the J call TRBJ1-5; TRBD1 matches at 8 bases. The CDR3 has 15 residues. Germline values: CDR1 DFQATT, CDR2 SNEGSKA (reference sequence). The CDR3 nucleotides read TGCAGTGCTCGAGGGGACAGGTATAGCAATCGGCCCCAGCATTTT. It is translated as CSARGDRYSNRPQHF.

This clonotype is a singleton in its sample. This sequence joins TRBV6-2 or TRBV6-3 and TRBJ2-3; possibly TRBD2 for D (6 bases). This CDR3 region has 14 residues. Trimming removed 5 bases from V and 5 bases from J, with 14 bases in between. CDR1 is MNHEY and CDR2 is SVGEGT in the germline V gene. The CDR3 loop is CASSPRMGGDTQYF. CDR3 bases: TGTGCCAGCAGTCCCCGGATGGGAGGAGATACGCAGTATTTT.

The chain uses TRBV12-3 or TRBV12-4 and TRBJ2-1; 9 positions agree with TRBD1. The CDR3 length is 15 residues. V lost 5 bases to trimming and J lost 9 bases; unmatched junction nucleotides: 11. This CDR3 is CASSPTGTGLGEQFF. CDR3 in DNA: TGTGCCAGCAGTCCCACCGGGACAGGGCTGGGTGAGCAGTTCTTC.

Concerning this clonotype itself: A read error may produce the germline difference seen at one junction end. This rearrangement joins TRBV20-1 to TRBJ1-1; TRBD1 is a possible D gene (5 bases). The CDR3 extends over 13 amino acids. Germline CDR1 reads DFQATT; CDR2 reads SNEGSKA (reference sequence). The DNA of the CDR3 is TGCAGTGCTAGCACCAGCCTGGACACTGGAGCTGTCTTT. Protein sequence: CSASTSLDTGAVF.

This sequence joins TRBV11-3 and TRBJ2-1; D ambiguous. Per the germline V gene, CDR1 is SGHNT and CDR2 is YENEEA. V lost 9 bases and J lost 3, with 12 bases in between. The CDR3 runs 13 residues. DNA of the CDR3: TGTGCCAGGAGCGTTAACAACTACAATGAGCAGTTCTTC. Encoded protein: CARSVNNYNEQFF.

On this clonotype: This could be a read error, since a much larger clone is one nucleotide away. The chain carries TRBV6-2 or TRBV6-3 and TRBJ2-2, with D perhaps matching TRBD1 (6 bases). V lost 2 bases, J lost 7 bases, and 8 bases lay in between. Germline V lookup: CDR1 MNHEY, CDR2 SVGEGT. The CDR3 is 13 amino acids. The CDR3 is CASSYRDIGELFF. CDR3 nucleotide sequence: TGTGCCAGCAGTTACAGGGACATCGGGGAGCTGTTTTTT.

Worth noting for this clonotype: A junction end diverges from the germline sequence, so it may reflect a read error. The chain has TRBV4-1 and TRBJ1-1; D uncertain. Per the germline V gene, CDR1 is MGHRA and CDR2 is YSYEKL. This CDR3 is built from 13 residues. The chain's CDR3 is CARNQEISTEALF. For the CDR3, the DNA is TGCGCCAGAAACCAAGAGATTTCGACTGAAGCTCTCTTT.

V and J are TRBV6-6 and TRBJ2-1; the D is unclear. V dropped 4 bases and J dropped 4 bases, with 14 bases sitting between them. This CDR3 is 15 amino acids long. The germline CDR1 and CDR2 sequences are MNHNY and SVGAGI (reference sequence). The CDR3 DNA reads TGTGCCAGCAGTTTCACCCACGACGGTTACAATGAGCAGTTCTTC. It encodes CASSFTHDGYNEQFF.

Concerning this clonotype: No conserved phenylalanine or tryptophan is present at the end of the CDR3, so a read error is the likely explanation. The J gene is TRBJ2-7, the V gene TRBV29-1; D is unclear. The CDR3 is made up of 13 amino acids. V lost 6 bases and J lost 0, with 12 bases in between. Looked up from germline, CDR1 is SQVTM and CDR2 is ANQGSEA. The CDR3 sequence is CSVQIGDSYEQYL. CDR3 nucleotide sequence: TGCAGCGTCCAAATTGGCGACTCCTACGAGCAGTACTTA.

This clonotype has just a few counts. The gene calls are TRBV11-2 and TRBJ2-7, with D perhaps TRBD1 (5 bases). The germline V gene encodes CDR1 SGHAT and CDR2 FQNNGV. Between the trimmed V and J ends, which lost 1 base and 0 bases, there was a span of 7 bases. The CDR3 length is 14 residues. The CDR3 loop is CASSLGGNSYEQYF. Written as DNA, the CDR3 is TGTGCCAGCAGCTTAGGGGGCAACTCCTACGAGCAGTACTTC.

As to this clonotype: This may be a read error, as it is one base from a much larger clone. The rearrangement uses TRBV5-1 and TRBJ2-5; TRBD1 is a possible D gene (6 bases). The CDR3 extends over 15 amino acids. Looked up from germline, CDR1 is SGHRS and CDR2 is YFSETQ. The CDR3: CASSLVGRQAVTHYF. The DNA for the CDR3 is TGCGCCAGCAGCTTGGTGGGACGACAGGCCGTGACCCATTACTTC. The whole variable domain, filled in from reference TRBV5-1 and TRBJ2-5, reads KAGVTQTPRYLIKTRGQQVTLSCSPISGHRSVSWYQQTPGQGLQFLFEYFSETQRNKGNFPGRFSGRQFSNSRSEMNVSTLELGDSALYLCASSLVGRQAVTHYFGPGTRLLVL.

CDR3 region: CSVAYTTYEQYF. For the CDR3, the DNA is TGCAGCGTTGCTTACACCACCTACGAGCAGTACTTC. The genes are TRBV29-1 and TRBJ2-7; no reliable D call. In germline, CDR1 is SQVTM, CDR2 ANQGSEA. This CDR3 spans 12 amino acids. Trimming removed 4 bases at V and 2 bases at J, with 9 bases between.

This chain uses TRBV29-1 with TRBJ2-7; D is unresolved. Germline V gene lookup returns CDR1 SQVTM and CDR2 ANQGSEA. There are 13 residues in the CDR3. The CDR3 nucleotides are TGCAACATTCGACCTAGAGGAGAATACGAGCAGTACTTC. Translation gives CNIRPRGEYEQYF.

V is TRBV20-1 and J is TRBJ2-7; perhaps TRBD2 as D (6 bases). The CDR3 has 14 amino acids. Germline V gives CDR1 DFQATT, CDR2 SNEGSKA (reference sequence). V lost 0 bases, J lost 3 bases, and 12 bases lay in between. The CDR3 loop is CSARDTREYYEQYF. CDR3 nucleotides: TGCAGTGCTAGAGATACTCGGGAGTACTACGAGCAGTACTTC.

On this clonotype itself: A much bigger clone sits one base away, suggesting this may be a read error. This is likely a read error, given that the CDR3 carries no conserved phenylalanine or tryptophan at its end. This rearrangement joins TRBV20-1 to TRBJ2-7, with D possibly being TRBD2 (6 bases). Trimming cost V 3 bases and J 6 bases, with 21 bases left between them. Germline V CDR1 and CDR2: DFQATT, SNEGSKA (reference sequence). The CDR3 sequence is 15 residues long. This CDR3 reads CSASTFGSTAVEQYL. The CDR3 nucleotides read TGCAGTGCTAGCACATTCGGGAGTACGGCCGTCGAGCAGTACCTC.

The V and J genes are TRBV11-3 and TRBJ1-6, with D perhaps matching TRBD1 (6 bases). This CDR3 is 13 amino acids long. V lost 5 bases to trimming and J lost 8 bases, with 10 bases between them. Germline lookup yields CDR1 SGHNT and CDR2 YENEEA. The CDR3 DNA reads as TGTGCCAGCAGCCTCTCAGGGGATTCACCCCTCCACTTT. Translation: CASSLSGDSPLHF.

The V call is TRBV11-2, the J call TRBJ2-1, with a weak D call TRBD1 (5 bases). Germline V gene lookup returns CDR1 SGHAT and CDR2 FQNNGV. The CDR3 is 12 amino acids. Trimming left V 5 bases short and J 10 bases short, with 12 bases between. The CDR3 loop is CASSPDSAEQFF. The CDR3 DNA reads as TGTGCCAGCAGCCCAGACAGTGCCGAGCAGTTCTTC.

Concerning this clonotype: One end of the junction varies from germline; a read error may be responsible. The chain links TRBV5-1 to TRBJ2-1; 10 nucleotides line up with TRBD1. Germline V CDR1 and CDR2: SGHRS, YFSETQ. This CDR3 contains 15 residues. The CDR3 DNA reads TGCGCCGGCAGCTTGGGGACAGGGGTCTACAGTGAGCAGTTCTTC. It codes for CAGSLGTGVYSEQFF.